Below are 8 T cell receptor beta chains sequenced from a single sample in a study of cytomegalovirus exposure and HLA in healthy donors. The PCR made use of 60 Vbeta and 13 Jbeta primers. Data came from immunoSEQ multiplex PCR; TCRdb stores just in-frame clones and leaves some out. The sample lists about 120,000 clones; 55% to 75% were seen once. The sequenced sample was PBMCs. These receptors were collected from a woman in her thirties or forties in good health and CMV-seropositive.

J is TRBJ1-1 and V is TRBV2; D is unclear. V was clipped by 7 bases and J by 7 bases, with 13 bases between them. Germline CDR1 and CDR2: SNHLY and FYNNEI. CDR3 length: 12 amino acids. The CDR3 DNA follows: TGTGCCAGCATTCCACAGTCAAATGAAGCTTTCTTT. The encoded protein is CASIPQSNEAFF.

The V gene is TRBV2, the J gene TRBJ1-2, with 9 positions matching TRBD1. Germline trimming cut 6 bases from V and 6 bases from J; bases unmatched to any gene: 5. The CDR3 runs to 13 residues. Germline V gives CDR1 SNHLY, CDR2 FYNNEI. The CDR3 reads CASSGTGSDGYTF. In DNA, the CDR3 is TGTGCCAGCAGCGGGACAGGGAGCGATGGCTACACCTTC. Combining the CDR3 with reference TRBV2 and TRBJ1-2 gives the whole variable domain EPEVTQTPSHQVTQMGQEVILRCVPISNHLYFYWYRQILGQKVEFLVSFYNNEISEKSEIFDDQFSVERPDGSNFTLKIRSTKLEDSAMYFCASSGTGSDGYTFGSGTRLTVV.

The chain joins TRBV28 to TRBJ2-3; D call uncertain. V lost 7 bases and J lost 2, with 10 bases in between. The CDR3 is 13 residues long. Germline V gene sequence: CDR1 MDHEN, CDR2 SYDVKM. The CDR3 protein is CASTLGSTDTQYF. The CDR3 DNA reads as TGTGCCAGCACCTTGGGCTCCACAGATACGCAGTATTTT. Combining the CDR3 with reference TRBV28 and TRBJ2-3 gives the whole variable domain DVKVTQSSRYLVKRTGEKVFLECVQDMDHENMFWYRQDPGLGLRLIYFSYDVKMKEKGDIPEGYSVSREKKERFSLILESASTNQTSMYLCASTLGSTDTQYFGPGTRLTVL.

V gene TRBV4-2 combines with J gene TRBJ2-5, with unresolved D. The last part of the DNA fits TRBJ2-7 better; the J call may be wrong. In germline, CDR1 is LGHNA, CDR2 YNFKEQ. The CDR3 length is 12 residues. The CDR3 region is CASSRRSYEQYF. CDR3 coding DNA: TGTGCCAGCAGCCGGAGAAGCTACGAGCAGTACTTC.

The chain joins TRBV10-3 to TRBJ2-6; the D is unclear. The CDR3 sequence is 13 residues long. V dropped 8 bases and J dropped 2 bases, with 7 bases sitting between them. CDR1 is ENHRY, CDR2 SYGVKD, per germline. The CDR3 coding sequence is TGTGCCATCGACACACCTGGGGCCAACGTCCTGACTTTC. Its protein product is CAIDTPGANVLTF.

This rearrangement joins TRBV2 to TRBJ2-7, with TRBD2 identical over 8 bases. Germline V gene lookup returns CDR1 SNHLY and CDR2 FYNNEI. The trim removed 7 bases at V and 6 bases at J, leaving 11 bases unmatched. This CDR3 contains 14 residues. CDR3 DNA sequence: TGTGCCAGCACCGACGGGAGGGGAGGCTCCGAGCAGTACTTC. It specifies CASTDGRGGSEQYF.

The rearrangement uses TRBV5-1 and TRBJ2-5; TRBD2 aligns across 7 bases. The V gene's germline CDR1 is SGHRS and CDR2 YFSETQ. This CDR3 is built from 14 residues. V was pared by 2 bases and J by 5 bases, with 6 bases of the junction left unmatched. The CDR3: CASSFRGVGETQYF. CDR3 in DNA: TGCGCCAGCAGCTTTCGGGGGGTTGGGGAGACCCAGTACTTC.

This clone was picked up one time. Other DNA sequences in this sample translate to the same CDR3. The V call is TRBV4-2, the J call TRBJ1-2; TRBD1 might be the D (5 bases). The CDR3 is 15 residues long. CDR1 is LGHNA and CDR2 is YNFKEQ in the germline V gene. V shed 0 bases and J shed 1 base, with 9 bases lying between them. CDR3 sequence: CASSQETALNYGYTF. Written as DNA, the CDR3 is TGTGCCAGCAGCCAAGAGACAGCCCTTAACTATGGCTACACCTTC.